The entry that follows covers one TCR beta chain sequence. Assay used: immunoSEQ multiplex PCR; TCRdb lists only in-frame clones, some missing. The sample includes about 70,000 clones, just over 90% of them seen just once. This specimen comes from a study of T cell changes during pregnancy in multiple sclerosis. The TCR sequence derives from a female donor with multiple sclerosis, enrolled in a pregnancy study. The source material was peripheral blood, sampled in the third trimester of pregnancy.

The CDR3 region is CASSASRTRGNQPQHF. The CDR3 bases are TGCGCCAGCAGCGCCTCGCGGACGCGGGGGAATCAGCCCCAGCATTTT. This chain uses TRBV4-1 with TRBJ1-5; perhaps TRBD1 as D (5 bases). V gave up 5 bases and J gave up 4 bases, with 18 bases separating them. CDR3 size: 16 residues. CDR1 MGHRA and CDR2 YSYEKL come from the germline V gene.